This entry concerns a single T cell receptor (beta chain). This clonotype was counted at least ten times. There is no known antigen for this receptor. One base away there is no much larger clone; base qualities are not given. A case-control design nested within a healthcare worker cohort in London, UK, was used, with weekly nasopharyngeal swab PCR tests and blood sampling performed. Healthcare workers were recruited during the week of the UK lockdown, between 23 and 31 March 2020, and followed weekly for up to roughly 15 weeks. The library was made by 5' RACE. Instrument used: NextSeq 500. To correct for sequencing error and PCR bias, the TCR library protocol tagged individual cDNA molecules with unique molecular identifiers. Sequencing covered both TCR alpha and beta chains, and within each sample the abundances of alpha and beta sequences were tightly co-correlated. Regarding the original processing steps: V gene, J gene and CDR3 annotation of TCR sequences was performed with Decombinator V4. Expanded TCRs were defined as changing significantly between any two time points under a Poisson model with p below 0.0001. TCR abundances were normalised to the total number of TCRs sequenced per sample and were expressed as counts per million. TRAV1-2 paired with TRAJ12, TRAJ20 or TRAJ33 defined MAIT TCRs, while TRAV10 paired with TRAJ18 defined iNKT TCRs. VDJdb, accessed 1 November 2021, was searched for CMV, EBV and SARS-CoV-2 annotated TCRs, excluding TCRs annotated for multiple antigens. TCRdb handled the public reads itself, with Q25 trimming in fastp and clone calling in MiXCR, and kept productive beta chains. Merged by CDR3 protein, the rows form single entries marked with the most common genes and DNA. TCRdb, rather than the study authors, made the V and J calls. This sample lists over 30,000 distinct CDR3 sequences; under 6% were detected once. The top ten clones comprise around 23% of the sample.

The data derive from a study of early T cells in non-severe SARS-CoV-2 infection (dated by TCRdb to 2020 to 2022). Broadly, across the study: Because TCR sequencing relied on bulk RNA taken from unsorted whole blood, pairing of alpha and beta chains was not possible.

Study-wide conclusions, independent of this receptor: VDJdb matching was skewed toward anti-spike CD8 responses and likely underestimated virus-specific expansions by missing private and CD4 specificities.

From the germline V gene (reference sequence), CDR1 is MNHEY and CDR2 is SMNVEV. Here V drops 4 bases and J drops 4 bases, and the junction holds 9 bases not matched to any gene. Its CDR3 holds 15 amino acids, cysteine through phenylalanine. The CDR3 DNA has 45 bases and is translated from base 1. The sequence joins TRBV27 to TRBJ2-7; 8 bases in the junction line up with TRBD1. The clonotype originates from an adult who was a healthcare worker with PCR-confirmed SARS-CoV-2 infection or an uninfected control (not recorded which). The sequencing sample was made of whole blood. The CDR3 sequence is CASSSGSGGVYEQYF. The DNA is TGTGCCAGCAGTTCTGGGTCAGGGGGCGTTTACGAGCAGTACTTC.